The next 27 T cell receptor beta chains were all read from a single sample in a study of control samples from healthy donors and cancer patients. TCRdb keeps only in-frame clones here, not all; method: immunoSEQ multiplex PCR. The sample carries around 20,000 clones, roughly 85% recorded once. The sequenced sample consisted of PBMCs. These receptor sequences come from an elderly man with head and neck cancer.

The count of this clone is one. The chain joins TRBV2 to TRBJ1-4; D uncertain. Germline V CDR1 and CDR2: SNHLY, FYNNEI. The CDR3 spans 15 residues. Trimming stripped 0 bases from V and 8 bases from J, with 13 bases between. CDR3 amino acids: CASSEASGSVEKLFF. DNA for the CDR3: TGTGCCAGCAGTGAAGCCTCCGGGTCAGTGGAAAAACTGTTTTTT.

This clone has more than one count but fewer than ten. The chain employs TRBV21-1 and TRBJ1-1; TRBD1 was called by the table and not checked on the DNA. TRBV21-1 counts as a pseudogene. The CDR3 sequence is 15 residues long. The chain's CDR3 is CASSKVGTDKTEAFF. The CDR3, as DNA: TGTGCCAGCAGCAAAGTGGGGACAGATAAAACTGAAGCTTTCTTT.

The rearrangement uses TRBV3-1 (or the pseudogene TRBV3-2) and TRBJ1-2; D gene unclear. CDR3 size: 12 residues. The germline V gene encodes CDR1 LGHDT and CDR2 YNNKEL (reference sequence). The V gene lost 1 base and the J gene lost 10 bases, with 10 bases spanning the gap. As DNA, the CDR3 is TGTGCCAGCAGCCAAGCCACAGTGGCCTACACCTTC. Translated: CASSQATVAYTF.

Only a few counts were recorded for this clone. This sequence joins TRBV6-5 and TRBJ2-3, with a weak D call TRBD1 (5 bases). CDR1 is MNHEY and CDR2 is SVGAGI in the germline V gene. V was cut by 2 bases and J by 5 bases, with 11 bases left in between. The length of the CDR3 is 14 residues. The CDR3 DNA is TGTGCCAGCAGTTACACCCGACAGTTAGATACGCAGTATTTT. It codes for CASSYTRQLDTQYF.

This clone was found once. The gene calls are TRBV7-3 and TRBJ1-1, with a weak D call TRBD1 (5 bases). The CDR3 consists of 14 residues. Trimming left V 5 bases short and J 2 bases short, with 12 bases between. CDR1 is SGHTA, CDR2 FQGTGA, per germline. CDR3 in DNA: TGTGCCAGCAGCCCGGGACCACTAAACACTGAAGCTTTCTTT. This codes for CASSPGPLNTEAFF.

The chain has TRBV24-1 and TRBJ2-1; TRBD2 agrees at 13 bases. The CDR3 runs 16 residues. V shed 0 bases and J 6 bases; nucleotides not matched to a gene: 1. Looked up from germline, CDR1 is KGHDR and CDR2 is SFDVKD. The CDR3: CATSDLGLAGVNEQFF. CDR3 DNA sequence: TGTGCCACCAGTGATTTGGGACTAGCGGGGGTCAATGAGCAGTTCTTC.

The chain uses TRBV27 and TRBJ1-2, with D perhaps TRBD1 (5 bases). The CDR3 totals 14 residues. In germline, CDR1 is MNHEY, CDR2 SMNVEV (reference sequence). V dropped 2 bases and J dropped 4 bases, with 11 bases sitting between them. CDR3 loop: CASSLQGPSYGYTF. CDR3 nucleotides: TGTGCCAGCAGTTTACAGGGACCCTCCTATGGCTACACCTTC.

This clone was counted between two and nine times. J is TRBJ1-2 and V is TRBV4-3, with D unclear. Looked up from germline, CDR1 is LGHNA and CDR2 is YSLEER. The CDR3 spans 15 residues. Between the trimmed V and J ends, which lost 1 base and 0 bases, there was a span of 9 bases. In nucleotides, the CDR3 is TGCGCCAGCAGCCAAGGATTCACAGCTAACTATGGCTACACCTTC. Encoded protein: CASSQGFTANYGYTF.

The table lists this clone with a count of one. The chain uses TRBV6-1 and TRBJ2-7, with a weak D call TRBD1 (6 bases). The CDR3 has 12 residues. From germline, CDR1 is MNHNS and CDR2 SASEGT. Trimming cost V 1 base and J 9 bases, with 10 bases left between them. For the CDR3, the DNA is TGTGCCAGCAGTGAAGGGACAGTCGGGCAGTACTTC. Translation gives CASSEGTVGQYF.

The chain links TRBV3-1 (or the pseudogene TRBV3-2) to TRBJ2-1; unclear D gene. The CDR3 is 13 residues long. Germline CDR1 and CDR2: LGHDT and YNNKEL (reference sequence). V was clipped by 4 bases and J by 7 bases, with 11 bases between them. The CDR3 DNA follows: TGTGCCAGCAGCCGCCAAGGCGAGAATGAGCAGTTCTTC. It encodes CASSRQGENEQFF.

This chain uses TRBV2 with TRBJ2-2, with D perhaps TRBD1 (5 bases). CDR3 length equals 13 residues. Germline assignment: CDR1 SNHLY and CDR2 FYNNEI. Trimming took off 8 bases at V and 3 bases at J, with 10 bases between the two ends. This CDR3 reads CASEGADTGELFF. For the CDR3, the DNA is TGTGCCAGCGAAGGGGCGGACACCGGGGAGCTGTTTTTT.

V gene TRBV7-3 combines with J gene TRBJ2-2; TRBD1 matches 10 bases. This CDR3 is 16 amino acids long. From germline, CDR1 is SGHTA and CDR2 FQGTGA. The V segment lost 4 bases and the J segment 6 bases; nucleotides outside the gene matches: 8. This CDR3 reads CASSSRYGQGAGELFF. The CDR3 bases are TGTGCCAGCAGCTCCAGATATGGACAGGGGGCCGGGGAGCTGTTTTTT.

This clone has only one observation. The rearrangement joins TRBV12-3 or TRBV12-4 to TRBJ2-1; D is unclear. The V end was cut by 3 bases, the J end by 5 bases, with 2 bases between. CDR3 size: 11 residues. In DNA form, the CDR3 reads TGTGCCAGCAGTTTGAACAATGAGCAGTTCTTC. Translating it yields CASSLNNEQFF.

The table lists this clone with a count of one. The chain recombines TRBV7-2 with TRBJ1-5; 9 nucleotides line up with TRBD1. With 5 bases clipped from V and 1 base from J, the junction kept 0 bases outside the gene matches. This CDR3 spans 14 amino acids. Germline CDR1 reads SGHTA; CDR2 reads FQGNSA. The CDR3 nucleotides are TGTGCCAGCAGCGGGACAGGGAGCAATCAGCCCCAGCATTTT. It specifies CASSGTGSNQPQHF.

This chain joins TRBV10-2 and TRBJ2-7, with 9 bases lining up with TRBD2. This CDR3 spans 16 amino acids. The junction had 9 bases not matched to a gene; V was cut back by 4 bases and J by 2 bases. Germline lookup yields CDR1 WSHSY and CDR2 SAAADI. Written as DNA, the CDR3 is TGCGCCAGCAGTGCGGCGGGAGGGGGGAGACCCTACGAGCAGTACTTC. Translated: CASSAAGGGRPYEQYF.

The chain links TRBV4-2 to TRBJ2-7; 8 positions match TRBD2. V dropped 1 base and J dropped 3; count of bases not matched to a gene: 5. CDR3 size: 15 residues. Germline V gives CDR1 LGHNA, CDR2 YNFKEQ. The CDR3 here is CASSQVGGVDYEQYF. In nucleotides, the CDR3 is TGTGCCAGCAGCCAAGTCGGGGGGGTCGACTACGAGCAGTACTTC.

This chain links TRBV18 with TRBJ2-2; TRBD2 matches 7 bases. Germline trimming cut 4 bases from V and 5 bases from J; bases unmatched to any gene: 13. Germline V gene sequence: CDR1 KGHSH, CDR2 LQKENI. The CDR3 sequence is 17 residues long. Here the CDR3 DNA reads TGTGCCAGCTCACGCAGCGCTAGCGGCGGCGGGACCGGGGAGCTGTTTTTT. It codes for CASSRSASGGGTGELFF.

The chain uses TRBV21-1 and TRBJ2-7; the table calls TRBD1, which could not be checked here. TRBV21-1 has pseudogene status. The CDR3 is 17 amino acids. CDR3: CASSQYQQGHPFDEQYF. The CDR3 nucleotides read TGTGCCAGCAGCCAATATCAACAGGGGCACCCTTTCGACGAGCAGTACTTC.

This clone was detected a few times. The genes are TRBV25-1 and TRBJ1-1, with 8 bases identical to TRBD1. The CDR3 totals 15 residues. J lost 1 base, V lost 4 bases, and 5 bases had no gene match. Looked up from germline, CDR1 is MGHDK and CDR2 is SYGVNS. CDR3 DNA: TGTGCCAGCAGTGCGTACAGGGGGGAGAACACTGAAGCTTTCTTT. It specifies CASSAYRGENTEAFF.

This clone was observed a single time. The genes are TRBV27 and TRBJ2-1, with D unclear. V lost 6 bases and J 4 bases, leaving 10 bases between the germline ends. Germline V gives CDR1 MNHEY, CDR2 SMNVEV (reference sequence). This CDR3 spans 13 amino acids. The CDR3 region is CASRRTSYNEQFF. The CDR3 region has the DNA TGTGCCAGCAGAAGGACCAGTTACAATGAGCAGTTCTTC.

This chain links TRBV27 with TRBJ1-5; 8 bases map to TRBD1. V lost 6 bases to trimming and J lost 5 bases; unmatched junction nucleotides: 9. The germline V gene has CDR1 MNHEY and CDR2 SMNVEV (reference sequence). The CDR3 is 15 amino acids. DNA of the CDR3: TGTGCCAGCAGGGCGGGTGGACAGGGTGATCAGCCCCAGCATTTT. This sequence encodes CASRAGGQGDQPQHF.

On this clone: Germline and junction disagree at one end, which may indicate a read error. This chain uses TRBV5-5 with TRBJ2-1; perhaps TRBD2 as D (5 bases). This CDR3 comprises 14 residues. Germline V CDR1 and CDR2: SGHKS, YYEKEE (reference sequence). The CDR3 region is CASSLATRGNEQFF. The CDR3 region has the DNA TGTGCCAGTAGCTTGGCTACCCGAGGGAATGAGCAGTTCTTC.

In the case of this clone: Other DNA sequences in this sample translate to the same CDR3. The J gene is TRBJ2-7, the V gene TRBV7-9; TRBD2 is a possible D gene (8 bases). V gave up 8 bases and J gave up 7 bases, with 30 bases separating them. CDR3 length: 17 residues. CDR1 and CDR2 from the germline V gene are SEHNR and FQNEAQ (reference sequence). As DNA, the CDR3 is TGTGCCAGCCTAAAATCAGGGGGGGCGGGAGGCCGTGGGGAGCAGTACTTC. Encoded protein: CASLKSGGAGGRGEQYF.

The rearrangement uses TRBV14 and TRBJ2-3; D perhaps matches TRBD1 (6 bases). The CDR3 is made up of 15 amino acids. Germline V gene lookup returns CDR1 SGHDN and CDR2 FVKESK. Deletions cut 3 bases from V and 4 bases from J, with 14 bases between. The CDR3 loop reads CASSQDAGAPDTQYF. CDR3 sequence (DNA): TGTGCCAGCAGCCAGGATGCAGGGGCCCCAGATACGCAGTATTTT. Combining the CDR3 with reference TRBV14 and TRBJ2-3 gives the whole variable domain EAGVTQFPSHSVIEKGQTVTLRCDPISGHDNLYWYRRVMGKEIKFLLHFVKESKQDESGMPNNRFLAERTGGTYSTLKVQPAELEDSGVYFCASSQDAGAPDTQYFGPGTRLTVL.

The rearrangement links TRBV7-8 to TRBJ2-5; a possible D gene is TRBD1 (6 bases). The germline V and J ends were trimmed by 1 base and 6 bases, with 9 bases remaining between them. This CDR3 contains 13 residues. Germline CDR1 is SGHVS and CDR2 is FQNEAQ. The CDR3 reads CASSLDRVQTQYF. The CDR3 coding sequence is TGTGCCAGCAGCTTAGACAGGGTACAGACCCAGTACTTC.

This chain connects TRBV5-1 to TRBJ1-1, with 11 bases matching TRBD1. Losses at the gene ends were 3 bases for V and 9 bases for J; bases not matched to a gene: 13. The CDR3 extends over 16 amino acids. In germline, CDR1 is SGHRS, CDR2 YFSETQ. CDR3 DNA: TGCGCCAGCAGCTCCGGACAGGGGGCAGGAATAGAGAAAGCTTTCTTT. Translated: CASSSGQGAGIEKAFF.

This clone was seen only a few times. The CDR3 sequence is CATSNVGGTTEAFF. The DNA of the CDR3 is TGTGCCACCAGCAACGTCGGAGGGACCACTGAAGCTTTCTTT. V gene TRBV15 combines with J gene TRBJ1-1; weak D call: TRBD1 (5 bases). The CDR3 consists of 14 residues. Between the trimmed V and J ends, which lost 4 bases and 4 bases, there was a span of 13 bases. Germline loops: CDR1 LNHNV, CDR2 YYDKDF (reference sequence).